Listed below are T cell receptor beta chains from one sample, sequenced in a study of PD-1 blockade in classical Hodgkin lymphoma. TCRdb keeps only in-frame clones here, not all; method: immunoSEQ multiplex PCR. The table lists around 46,000 clones, 90% of them singletons, with about 14% in the top ten. The sequencing used peripheral blood mononuclear cells (PBMCs), collected before the fourth cycle of nivolumab. These receptors originate from a human donor with classical Hodgkin lymphoma. Each CDR3 is given with its conserved first and last residue. D genes are given only for firm matches. Where a row states a size, it is once, few, many or the class of an expanded clone; other rows omit it.

d_call j_call clone_size v_call cdr3_aa cdr3_nt
. TRBJ2-3 . TRBV6-5 CASSYLDRSTDTQYF TGTGCCAGCAGTTACCTCGACAGGAGCACAGATACGCAGTATTTT
. TRBJ1-2 . TRBV29-1 CSVVGQTNGYTF TGCAGCGTTGTAGGCCAAACCAATGGCTACACCTTC
TRBD1 TRBJ1-4 . TRBV18 CASSHNRGLTSDLFF TGTGCCAGCTCACACAACAGGGGACTCACCAGTGACCTGTTTTTT
. TRBJ2-7 . TRBV5-1 CASSPPRFTGGGNEQYF TGCGCCAGCAGCCCACCCCGGTTTACAGGGGGGGGGAACGAGCAGTACTTC
. TRBJ1-2 . TRBV10-1 CASSGSGTRSYGYTF TGCGCCAGCAGTGGCTCAGGGACTCGTTCGTATGGCTACACCTTC
. TRBJ2-7 . TRBV9 CASSVGGSSYEQYF TGTGCCAGCAGCGTAGGAGGGTCCTCCTACGAGCAGTACTTC
TRBD2 TRBJ2-1 . TRBV10-2 CASLLGGRQFF TGCGCCAGCCTACTTGGCGGGAGACAGTTCTTC
TRBD2 TRBJ2-1 . TRBV7-9 CASSSRLAGVRDEQFF TGTGCCAGCAGCTCGCGACTAGCGGGAGTCCGAGATGAGCAGTTCTTC
. TRBJ2-1 . TRBV19 CASKAGNTYNEQFF TGTGCCAGTAAGGCGGGAAATACCTACAATGAGCAGTTCTTC
. TRBJ1-1 . TRBV21-1 CASSNGGQGSRNTEAFF TGTGCCAGCAGCAATGGGGGACAGGGAAGTAGGAACACTGAAGCTTTCTTT
TRBD2 TRBJ2-1 . TRBV27 CASRREGWSYNEQFF TGTGCCAGCAGGCGGGAGGGGTGGTCCTACAATGAGCAGTTCTTC
TRBD1 TRBJ2-7 . TRBV9 CASSVGRTGVFYEQYF TGTGCCAGCAGCGTAGGGAGGACAGGGGTCTTCTACGAGCAGTACTTC
. TRBJ2-2 . TRBV30 CAWTGQNTGELFF TGTGCCTGGACGGGACAAAACACCGGGGAGCTGTTTTTT
. TRBJ2-5 . TRBV5-4 CASSLGGKETQYF TGTGCCAGCAGCTTGGGAGGGAAAGAGACCCAGTACTTC
TRBD1 TRBJ1-1 . TRBV6-5 CASSDREGTEAFF TGTGCCAGCAGTGACAGGGAAGGGACTGAAGCTTTCTTT
. TRBJ2-7 . TRBV19 CATLEGEGYEQYF TGTGCCACCCTGGAGGGAGAGGGCTACGAGCAGTACTTC
TRBD2 TRBJ2-1 . TRBV11-1 CASSLKLAGLGNEQFF TGTGCCAGCAGCTTAAAGCTAGCGGGATTGGGGAATGAGCAGTTCTTC
. TRBJ1-4 . TRBV14 CASSPRTVRVNEKLFF TGTGCCAGCAGCCCAAGGACGGTCCGGGTAAATGAAAAACTGTTTTTT
. TRBJ2-7 . TRBV2 CASSEGAGDEQYF TGTGCCAGCAGTGAGGGGGCCGGCGACGAGCAGTACTTC
. TRBJ2-7 . TRBV5-8 CASSLGADRSHEQYF TGTGCCAGCAGCTTGGGGGCCGACAGGAGCCACGAGCAGTACTTC
. TRBJ1-1 . TRBV10-3 CAISENTEAFF TGTGCCATCAGTGAGAACACTGAAGCTTTCTTT
. TRBJ2-5 . TRBV9 CASSVGGTKETQYF TGTGCCAGCAGCGTAGGGGGGACCAAGGAGACCCAGTACTTC
TRBD1 TRBJ1-1 . TRBV27 CASSFYRGGDTEAFF TGTGCCAGCAGTTTCTACAGGGGGGGGGACACTGAAGCTTTCTTT
. TRBJ2-1 . TRBV27 CASSSLQTRVREQFF TGTGCCAGCAGTTCCCTCCAGACCAGGGTTAGGGAGCAGTTCTTC
. TRBJ1-1 . TRBV5-1 CASSFQGTSIKTTEAFF TGCGCCAGCAGCTTCCAAGGGACATCCATAAAGACCACTGAAGCTTTCTTT
TRBD2 TRBJ2-5 . TRBV2 CASRDLGLREEVQYF TGTGCCAGCAGGGACCTTGGGTTGCGGGAGGAAGTGCAGTACTTC
. TRBJ2-3 . TRBV6-5 CASSYGDGRTDTQYF TGTGCCAGCAGTTACGGGGACGGCCGCACAGATACGCAGTATTTT
TRBD2 TRBJ2-7 . TRBV5-1 CASSLARGLAGARNYEQYF TGCGCCAGCAGCTTGGCCAGGGGACTAGCGGGAGCGCGAAACTACGAGCAGTACTTC
. TRBJ1-5 medium-sized TRBV7-9 CASSLDGPGDQPQHF TGTGCCAGCAGCTTAGATGGGCCAGGGGATCAGCCCCAGCATTTT
. TRBJ2-4 . TRBV5-4 CASTSTGTSKNIQYF TGTGCCAGCACCTCCACCGGGACATCCAAAAACATTCAGTACTTC
. TRBJ1-1 . TRBV4-2 CASSLPLGDTEAFF TGTGCCAGCAGCCTCCCTCTGGGGGACACTGAAGCTTTCTTT
. TRBJ2-6 . TRBV19 CASSPNAANVLTF TGTGCCAGTAGTCCAAATGCGGCCAACGTCCTGACTTTC
TRBD2 TRBJ2-7 . TRBV6-5 CASSTRERGEQYF TGTGCCAGCAGTACCCGGGAGCGGGGCGAGCAGTACTTC
. TRBJ1-1 . TRBV5-3 CASRLAEAFF TGTGCCAGCCGCTTGGCTGAAGCTTTCTTT
. TRBJ2-5 . TRBV4-2 CASSLQRGRQETQYF TGTGCCAGCAGCCTACAACGAGGGCGGCAAGAGACCCAGTACTTC
. TRBJ2-2 . TRBV30 CAWSLLGLFTGELFF TGTGCCTGGAGCCTCCTTGGACTTTTCACCGGGGAGCTGTTTTTT
. TRBJ1-3 . TRBV28 CASRNQGTGNTIYF TGTGCCAGCAGAAATCAGGGGACCGGAAACACCATATATTTT
TRBD2 TRBJ2-7 . TRBV5-1 CASSLAGTTYEQYF TGCGCCAGCAGTCTAGCGGGGACCACCTACGAGCAGTACTTC
. TRBJ1-1 . TRBV19 CASSMLDFNTEAFF TGTGCCAGTAGTATGCTAGATTTTAACACTGAAGCTTTCTTT
TRBD1 TRBJ2-7 . TRBV28 CASSFHVRDRTYF TGTGCCAGCAGTTTCCATGTTCGGGACAGGACGTACTTC
. TRBJ1-4 . TRBV6-5 CASSPVSPNEKLFF TGTGCCAGCAGTCCGGTCAGCCCCAATGAAAAACTGTTTTTT
. TRBJ2-6 . TRBV6-1 CASSDGSGANVLTF TGTGCCAGCAGTGACGGATCTGGGGCCAACGTCCTGACTTTC
. TRBJ1-2 . TRBV30 CAWGRIPGPHGYTF TGTGCCTGGGGACGCATTCCGGGACCTCATGGCTACACCTTC
. TRBJ2-5 . TRBV18 CASSPPGEQETQYF TGTGCCAGCTCACCGCCCGGGGAACAAGAGACCCAGTACTTC
TRBD2 TRBJ2-7 . TRBV10-2 CASSAKPGLAAFYEQYF TGCGCCAGCAGTGCGAAACCGGGACTAGCGGCCTTCTACGAGCAGTACTTC
. TRBJ1-5 . TRBV5-4 CASSPLPNSLPLPQHF TGTGCCAGCAGCCCCCTCCCTAACTCCCTTCCATTACCCCAGCATTTT
. TRBJ2-1 . TRBV7-9 CASSLKFTSAHNEQFF TGTGCCAGCAGCTTAAAGTTCACTAGTGCCCACAATGAGCAGTTCTTC